The clone carrying this T cell receptor (beta chain) was seen many times. Antigen specificity is unknown. The limits of the CDR3 on the DNA are not certain, so only TCRdb's listed CDR3 is given. The CDR3 is 20 residues long, ends included. TCRdb used MiXCR to reprocess the 5' RACE reads, holding one entry per CDR3 protein. The table records fewer than 50,000 distinct CDR3 sequences, 4% of them present only once. This sample was taken from a study of early T cells in non-severe SARS-CoV-2 infection. Overall study results and limits: Private and CD4 specificities were missed by VDJdb matching, which favored anti-spike CD8 responses.

This clonotype originated in an adult who was a healthcare worker with PCR-confirmed SARS-CoV-2 infection or an uninfected control (not recorded which). The rearrangement uses TRBV21-1 and TRBJ2-6; the table names TRBD1, a call not compared with the DNA. TRBV21-1 is a documented pseudogene. The sequenced material came from whole blood. The chain's CDR3 is CASSKVGVGQGASGANVLTF.